One sample yielded the 29 T cell receptor beta chains listed below, sequenced in a study of shared clonotypes between healthy human individuals. Data came from immunoSEQ multiplex PCR; TCRdb stores just in-frame clones and leaves some out. The sample includes roughly 2.6 million clones, about 92% of them seen just once. The sequenced sample consisted of naive CD4+ T cells sorted from blood. The subset denotes: CD45RA+ positively selected. The receptors here all came from a man aged 18 to 29 in good health.

The chain joins TRBV5-6 to TRBJ1-2, with TRBD1 matching 7 bases. Germline assignment: CDR1 SGHDT and CDR2 YYEEEE. V shed 4 bases, J shed 12 bases, and the junction held 12 bases outside the gene matches. The CDR3 sequence is 13 residues long. CDR3 in amino acids: CASSRTGSRGDTF. CDR3 nucleotide sequence: TGTGCCAGCAGCCGGACAGGATCGCGGGGTGACACCTTC.

This chain connects TRBV10-3 to TRBJ2-3; D possibly uses TRBD1 or TRBD2 (5 bases each). Germline V CDR1 and CDR2: ENHRY, SYGVKD. Deletions cut 10 bases from V and 6 bases from J, with 17 bases between. The CDR3 extends over 13 amino acids. The CDR3 coding sequence is TGTGCCAACCCGGGGCCTATTGTTGATACGCAGTATTTT. Amino acids: CANPGPIVDTQYF.

Concerning this clone itself: One end of the junction does not line up with germline, which may come from a read error. DNA for the CDR3: TGTGCTAGCAGCCGAGGGCCAGGGTCCTACAATGAGCAGTTCTTC. Protein: CASSRGPGSYNEQFF. V and J are TRBV7-7 and TRBJ2-1; possibly TRBD1 or TRBD2 for D (5 bases each). CDR1 is SSHAT, CDR2 FNYEAQ, per germline (reference sequence). CDR3 size: 15 residues.

The V and J genes are TRBV2 and TRBJ1-2; TRBD1 is a possible D gene (5 bases). The CDR3 totals 13 residues. Germline V gene sequence: CDR1 SNHLY, CDR2 FYNNEI. The V end was cut by 2 bases, the J end by 4 bases, with 8 bases between. CDR3 in amino acids: CASSEITGYGYTF. In DNA form, the CDR3 reads TGTGCCAGCAGTGAAATAACAGGCTATGGCTACACCTTC.

The CDR3 coding sequence is TGCGCCAGCAGCTTGATAGGGGCGGGGGGTGAAAAACTGTTTTTT. This gives the protein CASSLIGAGGEKLFF. This chain uses TRBV5-1 with TRBJ1-4, with D perhaps matching TRBD1 (5 bases). The CDR3 length is 15 residues. V was trimmed by 1 base and J by 7 bases, leaving 14 bases between them. Germline CDR1 SGHRS, CDR2 YFSETQ.

The chain has TRBV25-1 and TRBJ2-1, with 13 nucleotides matching TRBD2. The CDR3 is 15 amino acids. Trimming removed 8 bases from V and 0 bases from J; junction bases left unmatched: 1. Germline V gene sequence: CDR1 MGHDK, CDR2 SYGVNS. CDR3 region: CASGLAGVSYNEQFF. CDR3 in DNA: TGTGCCAGCGGACTAGCGGGAGTCTCCTACAATGAGCAGTTCTTC.

This chain joins TRBV6-4 and TRBJ1-2; TRBD1 matches 9 bases. This CDR3 spans 17 amino acids. Trimming cost V 2 bases and J 5 bases; bases outside gene matches: 12. Germline-derived CDR1 and CDR2 are MRHNA and SNTAGT. CDR3 protein: CASSDLGTGPRGYGYTF. The CDR3 DNA reads as TGTGCCAGCAGTGACCTTGGGACAGGGCCACGCGGTTATGGCTACACCTTC.

This clone came up once. This same CDR3 is encoded by further DNA sequences in the sample. The chain uses TRBV18 and TRBJ2-7; D gene ambiguous. CDR1 and CDR2 from the germline V gene are KGHSH and LQKENI. CDR3 length: 13 residues. Trimming stripped 3 bases from V and 0 bases from J, with 6 bases between. In nucleotides, the CDR3 is TGTGCCAGCTCACCGCGAAGCTCCTACGAGCAGTACTTC. Translation: CASSPRSSYEQYF.

The rearrangement uses TRBV7-2 and TRBJ1-1; D is ambiguous. The CDR3 loop spans 15 amino acids. Germline lookup yields CDR1 SGHTA and CDR2 FQGNSA. V lost 2 bases to trimming and J lost 0 bases, with 10 bases between them. CDR3 coding DNA: TGTGCCAGCAGCTTATGGTTGGACGTGAACACTGAAGCTTTCTTT. It encodes CASSLWLDVNTEAFF.

This chain joins TRBV4-3 and TRBJ2-7; D perhaps matches TRBD1 (6 bases). The CDR3 is made up of 14 amino acids. Per the germline V gene, CDR1 is LGHNA and CDR2 is YSLEER. Trimming cost V 0 bases and J 1 base, with 7 bases left between them. In DNA form, the CDR3 reads TGCGCCAGCAGCCAAGAGGACAGATCCTACGAGCAGTACTTC. This sequence encodes CASSQEDRSYEQYF.

The J gene is TRBJ2-7, the V gene TRBV27; TRBD2 matches at 11 bases. From germline, CDR1 is MNHEY and CDR2 SMNVEV (reference sequence). There are 13 residues in the CDR3. The J segment lost 4 bases and the V segment lost 10 bases, leaving 6 bases of the junction unmatched. Written as DNA, the CDR3 is TGTGCCACCGCCGGGACTAGCGGATACGAGCAGTACTTC. This encodes CATAGTSGYEQYF.

DNA for the CDR3: TGCGCCAGCAGCTCAACGGGGTTAAGGGAGACCCAGTACTTC. Amino acids: CASSSTGLRETQYF. The chain recombines TRBV5-1 with TRBJ2-5; TRBD2 might be the D (5 bases). This CDR3 comprises 14 residues. Trimming removed 3 bases at V and 5 bases at J, with 14 bases between. The germline CDR1 and CDR2 sequences are SGHRS and YFSETQ.

The genes are TRBV30 and TRBJ1-2, with a tentative D call TRBD1 (6 bases). This CDR3 contains 15 residues. Germline CDR1 and CDR2: GTSNPN and SVGIG (reference sequence). Trimming left V 3 bases short and J 5 bases short, with 19 bases between. The CDR3 is CAWRAQGRHIYGYTF. CDR3 nucleotide sequence: TGTGCCTGGAGGGCTCAGGGGCGCCATATTTATGGCTACACCTTC.

This clone has only one observation. The V and J genes are TRBV7-2 and TRBJ2-3, with TRBD2 matching 11 bases. The length of the CDR3 is 15 residues. With 8 bases clipped from V and 1 base from J, the junction kept 5 bases outside the gene matches. Germline V lookup: CDR1 SGHTA, CDR2 FQGNSA. CDR3: CASAVAGGGTDTQYF. Here the CDR3 DNA reads TGTGCCAGCGCCGTAGCGGGAGGGGGCACAGATACGCAGTATTTT.

The chain carries TRBV4-2 and TRBJ1-2; D unresolved. CDR3 size: 14 residues. Trimming cost V 0 bases and J 6 bases, with 11 bases left between them. Germline V gives CDR1 LGHNA, CDR2 YNFKEQ. This chain's CDR3 is CASSQDRAADGYTF. The CDR3 region has the DNA TGTGCCAGCAGCCAAGATAGGGCGGCAGATGGCTACACCTTC.

V and J are TRBV30 and TRBJ1-4; D remains unclear. Germline assignment: CDR1 GTSNPN and CDR2 SVGIG (reference sequence). V lost 0 bases to trimming and J lost 6 bases, with 11 bases between them. The CDR3 covers 14 residues. CDR3 nucleotides: TGTGCCTGGAGTGTACGGGGTTTCGATGAAAAACTGTTTTTT. It specifies CAWSVRGFDEKLFF.

The gene calls are TRBV27 and TRBJ2-3, with TRBD2 matching over 8 bases. V shed 1 base and J 6 bases; nucleotides not matched to a gene: 12. The CDR3 is 17 residues long. From germline, CDR1 is MNHEY and CDR2 SMNVEV (reference sequence). The DNA of the CDR3 is TGTGCCAGCAGTTTATTGTCGGGGGGACTAGTCATGGATACGCAGTATTTT. Translating gives CASSLLSGGLVMDTQYF.

The V call is TRBV7-9, the J call TRBJ1-1, with unresolved D. Trimming pared 3 bases from V and 1 base from J, leaving 6 bases between. In germline, CDR1 is SEHNR, CDR2 FQNEAQ (reference sequence). This CDR3 has 13 residues. This CDR3 is CASSFEGNTEAFF. The CDR3 nucleotides are TGTGCCAGCAGCTTTGAGGGGAACACTGAAGCTTTCTTT.

This chain uses TRBV4-1 with TRBJ2-1; the match to TRBD2 covers 14 bases. Germline V gives CDR1 MGHRA, CDR2 YSYEKL. The trim removed 3 bases at V and 10 bases at J, leaving 11 bases unmatched. CDR3 length: 17 residues. CDR3 region: CASSHPPGLAGVGEQFF. In DNA form, the CDR3 reads TGCGCCAGCAGCCATCCTCCGGGACTAGCGGGAGTGGGCGAGCAGTTCTTC.

The rearrangement joins TRBV6-6 to TRBJ2-2; TRBD1 matches at 8 bases. With 4 bases clipped from V and 4 bases from J, the junction kept 5 bases outside the gene matches. The CDR3 has 15 amino acids. Germline V gene lookup returns CDR1 MNHNY and CDR2 SVGAGI (reference sequence). CDR3 loop: CASSFRGQGTGELFF. In nucleotides, the CDR3 is TGTGCCAGCAGTTTCAGGGGGCAGGGCACCGGGGAGCTGTTTTTT.

In the case of this clone: Other DNA variants within this sample encode the same CDR3. This chain joins TRBV30 and TRBJ2-3, with 7 bases matching TRBD2. This CDR3 is 13 amino acids long. Unmatched junction bases numbered 1, after V lost 2 bases and J lost 2 bases. CDR1 is GTSNPN, CDR2 SVGIG, per germline (reference sequence). Written as DNA, the CDR3 is TGTGCCTGGAGTAGCGGGGTCACAGATACGCAGTATTTT. Translating gives CAWSSGVTDTQYF.

This chain connects TRBV20-1 to TRBJ1-1, with unresolved D. With 3 bases removed from V and 5 bases from J, the gap between germline ends came to 7 bases. The CDR3 is 11 residues long. Germline CDR1 is DFQATT and CDR2 is SNEGSKA (reference sequence). CDR3 region: CSASIQTEAFF. CDR3 sequence (DNA): TGCAGTGCTAGTATTCAGACTGAAGCTTTCTTT.

The chain is built from TRBV19 and TRBJ1-1; tentatively, D is TRBD1 (5 bases). Germline CDR1 LNHDA, CDR2 SQIVND (reference sequence). CDR3 size: 17 residues. V lost 0 bases and J lost 0, with 14 bases in between. The CDR3 loop reads CASSIDPGGTLNTEAFF. The CDR3 nucleotides are TGTGCCAGTAGTATAGATCCGGGGGGGACCCTGAACACTGAAGCTTTCTTT.

The chain recombines TRBV7-3 with TRBJ1-1; D unresolved. The length of the CDR3 is 13 residues. Germline lookup yields CDR1 SGHTA and CDR2 FQGTGA. Trimming stripped 2 bases from V and 0 bases from J, with 4 bases between. CDR3 region: CASSLFMNTEAFF. In DNA, the CDR3 is TGTGCCAGCAGCTTATTCATGAACACTGAAGCTTTCTTT.

Details on this clone: An end of the junction does not agree with germline; a read error may underlie this. The gene calls are TRBV2 and TRBJ1-5; no firm D call. This CDR3 contains 13 residues. The germline CDR1 and CDR2 sequences are SNHLY and FYNNEI. In DNA form, the CDR3 reads TGTGCCAGCAGCGTAAATAGCTATCAGCCCCAGCATTTT. It encodes CASSVNSYQPQHF. Variable domain in full (rest from reference TRBV2 and TRBJ1-5): EPEVTQTPSHQVTQMGQEVILRCVPISNHLYFYWYRQILGQKVEFLVSFYNNEISEKSEIFDDQFSVERPDGSNFTLKIRSTKLEDSAMYFCASSVNSYQPQHFGDGTRLSIL.

The rearrangement links TRBV5-4 to TRBJ2-2; the D is unclear. The V gene's germline CDR1 is SGHNT and CDR2 YYREEE (reference sequence). The CDR3 covers 15 residues. V lost 0 bases and J 0 bases, leaving 6 bases between the germline ends. The CDR3 protein is CASSLDPANTGELFF. The CDR3 DNA reads as TGTGCCAGCAGCTTGGACCCCGCGAACACCGGGGAGCTGTTTTTT.

This chain joins TRBV11-2 and TRBJ2-7; the match to TRBD1 covers 7 bases. Germline loops: CDR1 SGHAT, CDR2 FQNNGV. The CDR3 runs to 15 residues. The V gene end was trimmed by 1 base and the J gene end by 3 bases; junction bases not matched to a gene: 6. CDR3 residues: CASSLVGQADYEQYF. CDR3 in DNA: TGTGCCAGCAGCTTAGTCGGACAGGCTGACTACGAGCAGTACTTC.

The J gene is TRBJ2-5, the V gene TRBV5-6; 8 positions agree with TRBD2. This CDR3 comprises 15 residues. Trimming cost V 1 base and J 5 bases; bases outside gene matches: 7. The germline CDR1 and CDR2 sequences are SGHDT and YYEEEE. The CDR3 bases are TGTGCCAGCAGCTTGTGGCAGCGGGAGCAGGAGACCCAGTACTTC. This encodes CASSLWQREQETQYF. The full variable domain, its missing parts supplied by reference TRBV5-6 and TRBJ2-5, is DAGVTQSPTHLIKTRGQQVTLRCSPKSGHDTVSWYQQALGQGPQFIFQYYEEEERQRGNFPDRFSGHQFPNYSSELNVNALLLGDSALYLCASSLWQREQETQYFGPGTRLLVL.

V usage is TRBV5-1 and J usage is TRBJ2-7; tentative D call: TRBD2 (5 bases). Germline assignment: CDR1 SGHRS and CDR2 YFSETQ. V gave up 5 bases and J gave up 7 bases, with 16 bases separating them. The CDR3 is 13 amino acids. The CDR3 protein is CASSDSLRGEQYF. The CDR3 region has the DNA TGCGCCAGCAGTGACTCCTTACGGGGAGAGCAGTACTTC. Full variable domain (remainder filled in from reference TRBV5-1 and TRBJ2-7): KAGVTQTPRYLIKTRGQQVTLSCSPISGHRSVSWYQQTPGQGLQFLFEYFSETQRNKGNFPGRFSGRQFSNSRSEMNVSTLELGDSALYLCASSDSLRGEQYFGPGTRLTVT.